Following are 5 T cell receptor beta chains from one sample sequenced in a study of siplizumab effects on memory and regulatory T cells. The data were produced by immunoSEQ multiplex PCR, yet TCRdb's version contains in-frame clones alone and is incomplete. This table has tens of thousands of clones, about 96% appearing once. Sequencing was done on a sample of naive CD8+ T cells sorted from blood. These receptors were obtained from a human donor in good health.

The chain couples TRBV23-1 to TRBJ2-4; tentatively, D is TRBD1 (5 bases). TRBV23-1 is filed as an ORF, its function uncertain. The V end was cut by 0 bases, the J end by 0 bases, with 15 bases between. This CDR3 is 18 amino acids long. The CDR3 coding sequence is TGCGCCAGCAGTCAATCGATTGGAGACAGTTTAGCCAAAAACATTCAGTACTTC. This encodes CASSQSIGDSLAKNIQYF.

This sequence joins TRBV21-1 and TRBJ2-1; the table's D call, TRBD2, has no DNA check behind it. TRBV21-1 is flagged as a pseudogene. The CDR3 totals 16 residues. The CDR3 sequence is CASRVLTSGGLGEQFF. The DNA of the CDR3 is TGTGCCAGCAGAGTACTGACTAGCGGGGGGTTAGGTGAGCAGTTCTTC.

The J gene is TRBJ1-1, the V gene TRBV19; 12 nucleotides match TRBD1. There are 13 residues in the CDR3. Germline assignment: CDR1 LNHDA and CDR2 SQIVND (reference sequence). J lost 4 bases, V lost 11 bases, and 5 bases had no gene match. The DNA of the CDR3 is TGTGCCGGCCGGGACAGGGGGCGCACTGAAGCTTTCTTT. This translates into CAGRDRGRTEAFF.

This clone was recorded only once. The chain combines TRBV19 with TRBJ2-5; D is possibly TRBD1 or TRBD2 (6 bases each). The germline CDR1 and CDR2 sequences are LNHDA and SQIVND (reference sequence). V was shortened by 8 bases and J by 1 base, with 17 bases between the two germline ends. CDR3 size: 15 residues. Here the CDR3 reads CASSRFGGRQETQYF. CDR3 in DNA: TGTGCCAGTTCCCGGTTTGGGGGGCGCCAAGAGACCCAGTACTTC.

This clone was detected only a few times. The chain employs TRBV9 and TRBJ1-2; 8 bases are a match to TRBD1. This CDR3 comprises 13 residues. J gave up 4 bases and V 4 bases, and 3 bases lay outside the gene matches. Germline loops: CDR1 SGDLS, CDR2 YYNGEE. The CDR3 loop reads CASSQTGAYGYTF. CDR3 DNA sequence: TGTGCCAGCAGCCAGACAGGGGCCTATGGCTACACCTTC.